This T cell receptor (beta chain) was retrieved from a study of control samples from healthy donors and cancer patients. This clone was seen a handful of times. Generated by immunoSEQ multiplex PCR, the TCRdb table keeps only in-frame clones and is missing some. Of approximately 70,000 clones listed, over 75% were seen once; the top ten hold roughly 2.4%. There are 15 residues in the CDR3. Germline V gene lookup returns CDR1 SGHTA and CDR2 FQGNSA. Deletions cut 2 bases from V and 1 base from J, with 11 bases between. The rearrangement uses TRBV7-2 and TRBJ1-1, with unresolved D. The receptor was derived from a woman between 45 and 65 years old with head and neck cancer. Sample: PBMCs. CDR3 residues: CASSLFPRGNTEAFF. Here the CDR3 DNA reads TGTGCCAGCAGCTTATTTCCCCGCGGGAACACTGAAGCTTTCTTT.